Sequencing of this TCR beta chain was carried out in a study of cytotoxic CD8 clonotypes in ibrutinib-treated CLL (dated by TCRdb to the early 2020s). In the study overall: The cohort was composed of about 10 relapsed/refractory and fewer than 16 treatment-naive patients; IGHV unmutated status was identified in 17 patients. Cryopreserved peripheral blood mononuclear cells were obtained prior to treatment, at the time of response, and at either disease progression or sustained remission. Partial responses were observed in approximately 24 patients and complete responses in 2; after a median follow-up of roughly 62 months, remission was maintained in 14 patients and progression was observed in approximately 12. On average, each sample had roughly 230,000 productive templates and around 100,000 productive rearrangements. Longitudinal samples were obtainable from about 30% of the roughly 86 participants in the trial. Samples at response were collected after a median of roughly 13 months of treatment, with a range of 6 to 36 months.

Points the paper makes about the study in general: Public clonotypes were found to be uncommon and were observed to contract or remain stable during treatment; the increase in clonality was shown to reflect expansion of private clonotypes at ibrutinib response. An increase in clonality was observed at ibrutinib response, with clonality remaining stable during sustained remission and falling back toward baseline at progression. At baseline, clonality was higher than in age-matched healthy donors and showed a strong correlation with circulating CD8+ T-cell counts. Sampling times were not matched between sustained-remission and progressing patients, and lymph node repertoires were not studied.

The goal of deep resolution MiSeq sequencing was a depth between 1 in 1 million and 1 in 200,000 T cells, and coverage averaged 10x per clonotype. The immunoSEQ hsTCRB Kit was used to generate the TCR beta libraries. Under the source paper's analysis protocol: The data were analyzed with ImmunoSEQ Analyzer and ImmunoSEQ Data Assistant, and V, D and J gene assignments followed IMGT definitions. Clonality was computed as one minus normalized Shannon entropy of productive rearrangement frequencies, ranging from 0 to 1. Only overrepresented clonotypes making up at least 0.05% of each patient's repertoire were included in the public clonotype analysis. Repertoires from around 13 age-matched healthy donors in immuneACCESS were used as clonality controls. Not all clones reach the TCRdb copy of this immuneACCESS table, which keeps in-frame sequences only. Checked studies attribute under half of the gap to unresolved V genes and leave the rest unexplained. The V and J calls and the clone size are those of that table, but D and trimming were determined from the DNA. The sample table records some 310,000 clones; around four fifths of these occur just once. The ten most abundant clones make up 6.7% of the sample.

On this clone: Its antigen specificity is not known. The input lacks base qualities; no much larger clone sits a single base away.

From cysteine to phenylalanine, the CDR3 is 14 amino acids long. Of all the DNA, just the CDR3 is kept, 42 bases in frame from base 1. V lost 6 bases and J lost 3 bases; the stretch between them is 14 bases long. The germline V gene sets CDR1 to SQVTM and CDR2 to ANQGSEA. For TCR beta library preparation, roughly 2 micrograms of genomic DNA were isolated from cryopreserved PBMCs. Longitudinal blood samples from CLL patients receiving ibrutinib monotherapy were subjected to high-throughput TCR beta sequencing. Patients were enrolled in a phase 2 open-label single-center ibrutinib monotherapy trial. The source is a human donor with chronic lymphocytic leukemia. The sample here was PBMCs, taken before ibrutinib treatment. The chain is assembled from TRBV29-1 and TRBJ2-2; the D region is possibly TRBD1 or TRBD2, each matching across 5 bases. The DNA reads as follows: TGCAGCGTGGGGGAGTACGGAGACACCGGGGAGCTGTTTTTT. Its amino acids are CSVGEYGDTGELFF.